This T cell receptor beta chain was sequenced for a study of beta chain features in type 1 diabetes. The authors took one heparinised blood draw, averaging approximately 0.12 L, from each donor. Cells sorted by CD45RO/CCR7/CD25/CD127/CD95/CD27 comprised CD4+ naive, central memory, regulatory and stem cell-like memory cells. TCRB transcripts that were expressed got sequenced, as all of the isolated RNA had been reverse transcribed. Reads from naive, central memory and regulatory T cell samples averaged around 3.5 million. Method: immunoSEQ multiplex PCR; TCRdb's copy keeps in-frame clones and lacks some. The sample lists approximately 730,000 clones; over 10% were seen once. Study-wide results and caveats: VDJ junctions from type 1 diabetes patients carried fewer insertions and larger deletions. Shortening of TCRB CDR3s, moderate but significant, appeared in all four CD4+ subsets of Type 1 diabetes patients.

Trimming pared 0 bases from V and 7 bases from J, leaving 12 bases between. Germline CDR1 and CDR2: GTSNPN and SVGIG (reference sequence). The length of the CDR3 is 14 residues. About this clone: As yet, its antigen is unknown.

The J gene is TRBJ1-4, the V gene TRBV30; D is perhaps TRBD1 (6 bases). Sequencing used naive CD4+ T cells from blood. The sequence derives from a man aged 18-30 years with type 1 diabetes. In DNA, the CDR3 is TGTGCCTGGAGTGTACGCAGGGGAGGTGAAAAACTGTTTTTT. Amino acids: CAWSVRRGGEKLFF.